Following are 9 T cell receptor beta chains from one sample sequenced in a study of cytotoxic CD8 clonotypes in ibrutinib-treated CLL. Method: immunoSEQ multiplex PCR; TCRdb's copy keeps in-frame clones and lacks some. The sample comprises 250,000 to 350,000 clones, more than 70% of which are singletons, and about 5.7% rests with the top ten. Sequenced material: PBMCs, taken at disease progression, from a patient treated with ibrutinib. These receptors all stem from a human donor with chronic lymphocytic leukemia.

This rearrangement joins TRBV7-8 to TRBJ1-6, with unresolved D. This CDR3 spans 14 amino acids. Germline V gives CDR1 SGHVS, CDR2 FQNEAQ. V dropped 2 bases and J dropped 5 bases, with 7 bases sitting between them. CDR3 protein: CASSLYRHNSPLHF. The CDR3 coding sequence is TGTGCCAGCAGCTTATATAGGCATAATTCACCCCTCCACTTT.

This clone turned up a few times. The rearrangement uses TRBV6-5 and TRBJ1-2, with D perhaps matching TRBD1 (6 bases). This CDR3 contains 15 residues. Germline V gene sequence: CDR1 MNHEY, CDR2 SVGAGI. V gave up 6 bases and J gave up 4 bases, with 18 bases separating them. The CDR3 nucleotides are TGTGCCAGCAGCCGCCACCGGGACATATTCTATGGCTACACCTTC. Translation gives CASSRHRDIFYGYTF.

V usage is TRBV7-9 and J usage is TRBJ1-5; D not certain. V lost 5 bases and J 3 bases, leaving 11 bases between the germline ends. Germline-derived CDR1 and CDR2 are SEHNR and FQNEAQ (reference sequence). The CDR3 is 14 amino acids. The CDR3 protein is CASSTDRNNQPQHF. CDR3 in DNA: TGTGCCAGCAGCACCGACCGCAACAATCAGCCCCAGCATTTT.

The chain employs TRBV2 and TRBJ2-7; possible D gene TRBD1, 6 bases. This CDR3 spans 15 amino acids. V was shortened by 2 bases and J by 5 bases, with 16 bases between the two germline ends. Germline assignment: CDR1 SNHLY and CDR2 FYNNEI. CDR3 DNA sequence: TGTGCCAGCAGTGAATTGACAGGCTGGGTGGACGAGCAGTACTTC. Its translation is CASSELTGWVDEQYF.

This clone was seen a single time. The chain combines TRBV28 with TRBJ2-3; D uncertain. Trimming took off 7 bases at V and 0 bases at J, with 14 bases between the two ends. Germline-derived CDR1 and CDR2 are MDHEN and SYDVKM. The CDR3 contains 15 residues. The CDR3 DNA sequence: TGTGCCAGCACCCTGGACGAGGCTAGCACAGATACGCAGTATTTT. The encoded protein is CASTLDEASTDTQYF.

This clone was detected a few times. The V gene is TRBV9, the J gene TRBJ2-2, with 10 bases aligning to TRBD2. The CDR3 runs to 19 residues. Germline CDR1 is SGDLS and CDR2 is YYNGEE. The junction had 12 bases not matched to a gene; V was cut back by 0 bases and J by 4 bases. The CDR3 region has the DNA TGTGCCAGCAGCGTAGGCTTACCCGGGACTAGCGCGGGCACCGGGGAGCTGTTTTTT. Translating it yields CASSVGLPGTSAGTGELFF.

Concerning this clone itself: Other DNA variants within this sample encode the same CDR3. This chain connects TRBV11-2 to TRBJ2-3; a weak D match, TRBD1 (6 bases). The germline V and J ends were trimmed by 1 base and 6 bases, with 8 bases remaining between them. Germline values: CDR1 SGHAT, CDR2 FQNNGV. This CDR3 is 13 amino acids long. CDR3 nucleotide sequence: TGTGCCAGCAGCTTAGGACAGGCCGATACGCAGTATTTT. It yields the protein CASSLGQADTQYF.

CDR3 protein: CASIRRPRGHEEAFF. The CDR3 DNA reads TGTGCCAGCATCCGTAGGCCCCGGGGGCACGAGGAAGCTTTCTTT. This sequence joins TRBV7-8 and TRBJ1-1, with a weak D call TRBD1 (6 bases). Trimming took 7 bases from V and 8 from J, leaving 23 bases between them. Germline values: CDR1 SGHVS, CDR2 FQNEAQ. CDR3 length equals 15 residues.

The chain uses TRBV6-5 and TRBJ1-1; 8 positions agree with TRBD1. V shed 2 bases and J 6 bases; nucleotides not matched to a gene: 2. Germline CDR1 MNHEY, CDR2 SVGAGI. The CDR3 is 13 residues long. CDR3 sequence: CASSYVTGAEAFF. CDR3 nucleotide sequence: TGTGCCAGCAGTTACGTGACAGGGGCTGAAGCTTTCTTT.